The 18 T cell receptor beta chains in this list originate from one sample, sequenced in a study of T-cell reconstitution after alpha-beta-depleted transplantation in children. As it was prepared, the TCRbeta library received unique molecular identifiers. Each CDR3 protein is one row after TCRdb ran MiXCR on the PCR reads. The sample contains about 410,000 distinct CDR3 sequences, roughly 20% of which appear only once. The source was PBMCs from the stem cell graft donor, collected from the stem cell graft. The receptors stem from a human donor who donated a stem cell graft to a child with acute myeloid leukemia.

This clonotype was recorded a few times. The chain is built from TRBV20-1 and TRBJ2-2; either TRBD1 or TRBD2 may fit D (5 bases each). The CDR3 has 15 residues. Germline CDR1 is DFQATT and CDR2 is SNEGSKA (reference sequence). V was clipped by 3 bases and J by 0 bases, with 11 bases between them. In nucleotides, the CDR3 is TGCAGTGCTAGCTCCGGGACCGCGAACACCGGGGAGCTGTTTTTT. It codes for CSASSGTANTGELFF.

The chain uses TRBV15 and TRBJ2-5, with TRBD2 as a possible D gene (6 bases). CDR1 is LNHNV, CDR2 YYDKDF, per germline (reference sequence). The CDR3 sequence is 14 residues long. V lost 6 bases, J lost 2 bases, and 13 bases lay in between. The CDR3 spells CATRKVGGQETQYF. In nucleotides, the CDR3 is TGTGCCACCAGAAAAGTCGGGGGACAAGAGACCCAGTACTTC.

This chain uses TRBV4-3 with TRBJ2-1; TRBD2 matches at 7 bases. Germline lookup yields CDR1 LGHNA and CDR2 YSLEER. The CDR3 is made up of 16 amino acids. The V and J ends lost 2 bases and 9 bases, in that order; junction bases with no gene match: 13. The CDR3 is CASSQTSGLGIGEQFF. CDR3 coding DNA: TGCGCCAGCAGCCAAACGTCCGGACTAGGAATTGGTGAGCAGTTCTTC.

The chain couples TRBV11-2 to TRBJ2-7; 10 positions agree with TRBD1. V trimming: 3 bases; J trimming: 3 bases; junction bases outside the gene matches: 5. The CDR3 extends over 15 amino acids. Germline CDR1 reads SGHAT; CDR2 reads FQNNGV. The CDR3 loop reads CASSLAGQGNYEQYF. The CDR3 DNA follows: TGTGCCAGCAGCTTGGCGGGACAGGGGAACTACGAGCAGTACTTC. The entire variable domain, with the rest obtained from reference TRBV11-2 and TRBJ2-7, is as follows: EAGVAQSPRYKIIEKRQSVAFWCNPISGHATLYWYQQILGQGPKLLIQFQNNGVVDDSQLPKDRFSAERLKGVDSTLKIQPAKLEDSAVYLCASSLAGQGNYEQYFGPGTRLTVT.

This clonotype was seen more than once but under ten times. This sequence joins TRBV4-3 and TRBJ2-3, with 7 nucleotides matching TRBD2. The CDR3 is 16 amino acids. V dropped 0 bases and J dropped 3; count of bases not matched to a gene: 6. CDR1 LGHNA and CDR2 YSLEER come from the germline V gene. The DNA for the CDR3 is TGCGCCAGCAGCCAAGATACGGGAGGTGGGACAGATACGCAGTATTTT. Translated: CASSQDTGGGTDTQYF.

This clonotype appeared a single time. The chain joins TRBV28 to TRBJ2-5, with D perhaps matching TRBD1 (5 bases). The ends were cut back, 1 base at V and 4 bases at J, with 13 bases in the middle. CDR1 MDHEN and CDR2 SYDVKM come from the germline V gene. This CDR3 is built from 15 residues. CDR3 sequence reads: CASSLFGQGRETQYF. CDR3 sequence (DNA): TGTGCCAGCAGTTTATTCGGGCAGGGAAGAGAGACCCAGTACTTC.

The CDR3, as DNA: TGTGCCAGCAGCCGGGGTTGGGCAGCGAACACCGGGGAGCTGTTTTTT. As protein: CASSRGWAANTGELFF. The chain couples TRBV3-1 to TRBJ2-2; no definite D call. The CDR3 consists of 16 residues. V lost 4 bases and J lost 0, with 12 bases in between. Looked up from germline, CDR1 is LGHDT and CDR2 is YNNKEL (reference sequence).

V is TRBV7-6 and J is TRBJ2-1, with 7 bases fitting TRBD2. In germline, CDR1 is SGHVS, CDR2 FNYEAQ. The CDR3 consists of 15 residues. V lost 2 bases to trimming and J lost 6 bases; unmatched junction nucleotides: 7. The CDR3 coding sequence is TGTGCCAGCAGCTTAACAGGCGGGAGAAGCAATGAGCAGTTCTTC. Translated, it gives CASSLTGGRSNEQFF. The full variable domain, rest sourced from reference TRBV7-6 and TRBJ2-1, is GAGVSQSPRYKVTKRGQDVALRCDPISGHVSLYWYRQALGQGPEFLTYFNYEAQQDKSGLPNDRFSAERPEGSISTLTIQRTEQRDSAMYRCASSLTGGRSNEQFFGPGTRLTVL.

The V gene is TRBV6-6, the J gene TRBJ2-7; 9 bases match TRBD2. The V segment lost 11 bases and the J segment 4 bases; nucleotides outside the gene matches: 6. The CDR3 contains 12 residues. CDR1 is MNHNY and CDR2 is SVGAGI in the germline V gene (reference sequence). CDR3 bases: TGTGCCGCAAGTAGCGGGAGTTACGAGCAGTACTTC. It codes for CAASSGSYEQYF.

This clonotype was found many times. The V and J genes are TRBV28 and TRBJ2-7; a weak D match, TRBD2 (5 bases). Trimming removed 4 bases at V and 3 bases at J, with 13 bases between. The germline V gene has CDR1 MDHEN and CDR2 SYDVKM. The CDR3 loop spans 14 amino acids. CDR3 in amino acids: CASSSGGSLYEQYF. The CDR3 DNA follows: TGTGCCAGCAGTTCAGGAGGATCCCTCTACGAGCAGTACTTC.

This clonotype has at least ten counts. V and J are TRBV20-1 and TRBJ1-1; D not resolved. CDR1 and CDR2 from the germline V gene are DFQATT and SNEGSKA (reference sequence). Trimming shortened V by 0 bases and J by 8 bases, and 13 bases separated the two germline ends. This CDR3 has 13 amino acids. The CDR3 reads CSARDLNGREAFF. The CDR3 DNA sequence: TGCAGTGCTAGAGATTTGAACGGTCGCGAAGCTTTCTTT.

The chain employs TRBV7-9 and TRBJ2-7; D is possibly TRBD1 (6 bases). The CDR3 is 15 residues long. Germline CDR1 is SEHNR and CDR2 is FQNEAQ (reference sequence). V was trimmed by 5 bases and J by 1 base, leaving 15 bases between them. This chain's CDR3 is CASSVGTSVSYEQYF. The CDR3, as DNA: TGTGCCAGCAGCGTAGGGACATCAGTTTCCTACGAGCAGTACTTC.

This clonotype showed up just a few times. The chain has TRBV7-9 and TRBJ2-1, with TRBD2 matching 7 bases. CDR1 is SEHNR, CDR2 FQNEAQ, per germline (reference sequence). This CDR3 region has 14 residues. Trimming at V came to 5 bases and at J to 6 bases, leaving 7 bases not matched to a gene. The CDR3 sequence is CASSPLGGGNEQFF. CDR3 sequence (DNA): TGTGCCAGCAGCCCCTTGGGGGGGGGCAATGAGCAGTTCTTC.

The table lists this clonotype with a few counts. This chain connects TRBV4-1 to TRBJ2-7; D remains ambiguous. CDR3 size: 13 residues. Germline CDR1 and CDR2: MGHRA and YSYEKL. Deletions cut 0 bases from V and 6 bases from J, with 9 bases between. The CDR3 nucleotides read TGCGCCAGCAGCCAAGATTGGAGTAGCGAGCAGTACTTC. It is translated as CASSQDWSSEQYF.

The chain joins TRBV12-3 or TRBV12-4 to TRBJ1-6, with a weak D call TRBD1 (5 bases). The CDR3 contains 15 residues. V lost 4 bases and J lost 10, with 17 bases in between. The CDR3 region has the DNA TGTGCCAGCAGTTCGGGGGTGGCGACTCGGTCACCCCTCCACTTT. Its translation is CASSSGVATRSPLHF.

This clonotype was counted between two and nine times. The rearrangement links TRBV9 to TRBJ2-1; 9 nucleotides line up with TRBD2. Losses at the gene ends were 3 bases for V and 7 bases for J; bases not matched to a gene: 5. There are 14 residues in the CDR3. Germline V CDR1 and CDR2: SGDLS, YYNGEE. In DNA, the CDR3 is TGTGCCAGCAGCGGTAGCGGGAGTGTTAATGAGCAGTTCTTC. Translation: CASSGSGSVNEQFF.

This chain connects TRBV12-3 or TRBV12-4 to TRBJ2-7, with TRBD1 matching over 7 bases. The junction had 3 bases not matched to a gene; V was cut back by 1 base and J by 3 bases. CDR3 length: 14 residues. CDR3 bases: TGTGCCAGCAGTTTAGTACAGGGGCACTACGAGCAGTACTTC. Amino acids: CASSLVQGHYEQYF.

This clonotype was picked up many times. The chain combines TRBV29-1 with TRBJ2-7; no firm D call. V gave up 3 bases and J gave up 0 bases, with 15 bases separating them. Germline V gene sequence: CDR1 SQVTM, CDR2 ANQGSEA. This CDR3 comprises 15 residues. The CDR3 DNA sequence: TGCAGCGTTGAGATCCCCCGGGTTAGCTCCTACGAGCAGTACTTC. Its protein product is CSVEIPRVSSYEQYF.